In this sample, the clone carrying this T cell receptor (beta chain) turned up a few times. Its antigen is unknown. The sample is drawn from a study of cytomegalovirus exposure and HLA in healthy donors. Germline V gene data show CDR1 as LGHNA and CDR2 as YSLEER. The CDR3 runs 17 residues. V was pared by 4 bases and J by 2 bases, with 7 bases of the junction left unmatched. The PCR made use of 60 Vbeta and 13 Jbeta primers. Method: immunoSEQ multiplex PCR; TCRdb's copy keeps in-frame clones and lacks some. The sample consists of about 64,000 clones, about three quarters of them appearing once. Study outcomes and limitations: HLA alleles showed associations with some 17,000 TCR beta sequences in a later analysis, at a 0.05 false discovery rate. A later analysis revealed that TCR association rates differed between HLA loci, peaking at DRB1 and bottoming out at HLA-C. Later analysis indicated greater clonal expansion among HLA-associated TCR beta chains than among equally common other chains. A link between a missense DCLRE1C variant and TCR beta V- and J-gene trimming emerged from a later analysis.

Sequencing was done on a sample of PBMCs. The chain combines TRBV4-3 with TRBJ2-7, with 14 nucleotides matching TRBD2. The sequence derives from a male donor in good health and CMV-seropositive. DNA of the CDR3: TGCGCCAGCAGCCGGGACAGGGGACTAGCGGGGGCCTACGAGCAGTACTTC. Its translation is CASSRDRGLAGAYEQYF.